This T cell receptor beta chain was sequenced during a study of OX40 agonist ivuxolimab in advanced cancers. Study-wide results and caveats: The 0.1-3.0 mg/kg partial responders had among the lowest clonal expansion. Low normalized clonal expansion also occurred in some nonresponding patients.

CDR1 is MNHEY, CDR2 SVGAGI, per germline. Deletions cut 5 bases from V and 7 bases from J, with 15 bases between. The CDR3 spans 14 residues. Sequenced by immunoSEQ multiplex PCR; TCRdb stores in-frame clones only, minus some. The data show fewer than 85,000 clones, 80% to 90% seen once. A remark on this clone: Its antigen is not known.

The source is an adult with an advanced solid tumor such as melanoma, head and neck, liver or kidney cancer. The material was CD4+ or CD8+ T cells sorted from blood, obtained in a trial of the OX40 agonist ivuxolimab. The J gene is TRBJ1-5, the V gene TRBV6-5; D is perhaps TRBD1 (5 bases). The CDR3 nucleotides are TGTGCCAGCAGTGGACTCCCCGAGGGGCAGCCCCAGCATTTT. It codes for CASSGLPEGQPQHF.